This T cell receptor (beta chain) emerged from a study of control samples from healthy donors and cancer patients. Germline V gene lookup returns CDR1 WNHNN and CDR2 SYGVQD (reference sequence). V was clipped by 6 bases and J by 1 base, with 16 bases between them. The CDR3 spans 16 residues. This table comes from immunoSEQ multiplex PCR, and its TCRdb copy is limited to in-frame clones, with some not included. The table lists some 120,000 clones, 85% to 95% of them singletons. Material for sequencing was PBMCs. The chain is built from TRBV10-1 and TRBJ2-4; a possible D gene is TRBD1 (5 bases). This TCR was recovered from an elderly man with head and neck cancer. The CDR3 sequence: CASSEDILGAKNIQYF. CDR3 coding DNA: TGCGCCAGCAGCGAGGACATCCTTGGGGCCAAAAACATTCAGTACTTC.